This TCR beta chain stems from a study of blood T cells in healthy people across ages. V was pared by 8 bases and J by 4 bases, with 16 bases between. The germline CDR1 and CDR2 sequences are MNHEY and SMNVEV (reference sequence). The CDR3 covers 14 residues. Using a J-beta primer mix together with a sample-barcoded 5' primer, a second PCR was run for about 7 to 12 cycles. In TCRdb, the 5' RACE reads were re-called with MiXCR into one record per CDR3 protein. The sample shows 730,000 or so distinct CDR3 sequences, approximately 40% of them seen only once. The specimen sequenced was blood. This receptor was identified in a man older than 75 in good health. The V call is TRBV27, the J call TRBJ2-3, with a weak D call TRBD2 (5 bases). The chain's CDR3 is CASFRAGGADTQYF. The CDR3 nucleotides read TGTGCCAGCTTTAGGGCGGGTGGGGCAGATACGCAGTATTTT.